The TCR beta chain described here comes from a study of T-cell reconstitution after alpha-beta-depleted transplantation in children. Study conclusions and caveats: T-cell counts and diversity at one year post-transplant came mainly from newly produced T cells. At around two months after transplant, the alpha-beta T cells were reportedly derived from several hundred expanded clones that came from non-depleted graft cells. Some patients' high day-60 TCRbeta diversity was traced to surviving recipient T cells and thymic progenitors.

The V gene lost 4 bases and the J gene lost 0 bases, with 14 bases spanning the gap. Germline lookup yields CDR1 SGHRS and CDR2 YFSETQ. CDR3 length: 16 amino acids. For TCRbeta, the library was prepared with unique molecular identifiers. TCRdb fed the PCR reads into MiXCR, producing one record per CDR3 protein. Of about 100,000 distinct CDR3 sequences in the sample, about 5.6% are singletons; the top ten hold 5.5% to 7%. This clonotype was seen at least ten times. Its matching antigen is unknown. This sequence originates from a female patient under 10 years old who had a stem cell transplant for Fanconi anemia, so the T cells may come from the graft donor. The V call is TRBV5-1, the J call TRBJ2-1; D is tentatively TRBD1 or TRBD2 (5 bases each). This sample comprised PBMCs, mostly from graft donor cells, obtained 60 days after TCRalphabeta/CD19-depleted stem cell transplant. The CDR3 sequence is CASSPGGGSSYNEQFF. DNA for the CDR3: TGCGCCAGCAGCCCGGGTGGGGGAAGCTCCTACAATGAGCAGTTCTTC.